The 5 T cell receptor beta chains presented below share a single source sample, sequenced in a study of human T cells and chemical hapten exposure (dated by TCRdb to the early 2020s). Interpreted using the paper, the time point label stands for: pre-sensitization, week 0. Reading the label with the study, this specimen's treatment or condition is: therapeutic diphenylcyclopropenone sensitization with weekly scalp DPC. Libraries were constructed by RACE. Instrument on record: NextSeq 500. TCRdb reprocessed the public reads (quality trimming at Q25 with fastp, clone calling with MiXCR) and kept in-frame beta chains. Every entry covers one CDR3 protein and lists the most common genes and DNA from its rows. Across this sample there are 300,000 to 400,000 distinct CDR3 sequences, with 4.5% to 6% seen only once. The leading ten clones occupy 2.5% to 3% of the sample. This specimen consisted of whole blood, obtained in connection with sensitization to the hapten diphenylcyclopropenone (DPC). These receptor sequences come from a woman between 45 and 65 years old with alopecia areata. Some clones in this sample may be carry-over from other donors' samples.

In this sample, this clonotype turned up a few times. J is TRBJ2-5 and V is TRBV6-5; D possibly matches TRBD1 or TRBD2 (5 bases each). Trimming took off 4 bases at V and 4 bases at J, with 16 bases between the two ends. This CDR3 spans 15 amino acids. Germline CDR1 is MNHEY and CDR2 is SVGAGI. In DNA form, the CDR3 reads TGTGCCAGCAGTTCAAGGGACGGACGATCAGAGACCCAGTACTTC. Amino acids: CASSSRDGRSETQYF.

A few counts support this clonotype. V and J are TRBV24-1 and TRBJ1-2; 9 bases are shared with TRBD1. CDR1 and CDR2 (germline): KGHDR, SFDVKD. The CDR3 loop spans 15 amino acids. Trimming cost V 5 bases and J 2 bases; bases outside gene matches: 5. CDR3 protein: CATSAAGTGNYGYTF. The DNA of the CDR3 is TGTGCCACCAGTGCCGCAGGGACAGGGAACTATGGCTACACCTTC.

CDR3 loop: CASSSTGSSREQYF. As DNA, the CDR3 is TGTGCCAGCAGCTCCACAGGGTCTTCTAGAGAGCAGTACTTC. The chain has TRBV7-3 and TRBJ2-7, with D tentatively TRBD1 (6 bases). Deletions cut 4 bases from V and 7 bases from J, with 17 bases between. The CDR3 runs to 14 residues. The germline V gene has CDR1 SGHTA and CDR2 FQGTGA.

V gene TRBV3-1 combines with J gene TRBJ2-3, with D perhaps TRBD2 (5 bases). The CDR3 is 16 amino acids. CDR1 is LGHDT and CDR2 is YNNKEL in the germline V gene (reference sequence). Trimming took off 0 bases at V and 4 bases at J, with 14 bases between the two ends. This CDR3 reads CASSQDPVGAADTQYF. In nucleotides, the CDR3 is TGTGCCAGCAGCCAAGATCCAGTGGGAGCGGCAGATACGCAGTATTTT.

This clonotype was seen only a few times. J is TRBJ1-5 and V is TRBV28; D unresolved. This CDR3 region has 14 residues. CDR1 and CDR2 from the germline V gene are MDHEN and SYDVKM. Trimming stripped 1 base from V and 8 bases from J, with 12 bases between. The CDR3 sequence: CASSLSWGDEPQHF. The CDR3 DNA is TGTGCCAGCAGTTTATCGTGGGGAGACGAGCCCCAGCATTTT.